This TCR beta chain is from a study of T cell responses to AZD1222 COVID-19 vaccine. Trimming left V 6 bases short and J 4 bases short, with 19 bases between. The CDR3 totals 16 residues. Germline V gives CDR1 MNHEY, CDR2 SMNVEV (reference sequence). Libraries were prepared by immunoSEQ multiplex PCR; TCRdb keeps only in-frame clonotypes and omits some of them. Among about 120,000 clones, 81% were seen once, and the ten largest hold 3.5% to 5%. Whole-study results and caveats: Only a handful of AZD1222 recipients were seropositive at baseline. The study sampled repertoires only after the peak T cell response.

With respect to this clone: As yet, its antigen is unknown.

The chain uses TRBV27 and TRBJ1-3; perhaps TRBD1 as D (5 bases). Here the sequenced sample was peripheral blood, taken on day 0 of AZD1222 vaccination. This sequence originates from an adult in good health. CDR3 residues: CASRSNLGTEGNTIYF. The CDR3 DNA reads TGTGCCAGCAGATCCAACCTGGGGACTGAAGGAAACACCATATATTTT.